Below, 25 T cell receptor beta chains from the same sample are listed, as sequenced in a study of blood T cell repertoires in COVID-19. The table came from immunoSEQ multiplex PCR; TCRdb's copy has only in-frame clones and leaves some out. Among around 300,000 clones listed, approximately 93% were seen once. The source material was peripheral blood. These receptor sequences come from a woman aged 25-40 years with COVID-19, enrolled during active disease.

This CDR3 reads CASSMAGGRYEQYF. CDR3 DNA sequence: TGTGCCAGTAGTATGGCAGGGGGCCGCTACGAGCAGTACTTC. This sequence joins TRBV19 and TRBJ2-7; the match to TRBD1 covers 8 bases. V dropped 3 bases and J dropped 3; count of bases not matched to a gene: 4. Germline loops: CDR1 LNHDA, CDR2 SQIVND (reference sequence). The CDR3 has 14 amino acids.

The CDR3 bases are TGTGCCAGCGTGAGACTATATAATTCACCCCTCCACTTT. Amino acids: CASVRLYNSPLHF. This chain connects TRBV28 to TRBJ1-6; D ambiguous. V lost 8 bases to trimming and J lost 4 bases, with 9 bases between them. CDR3 size: 13 residues. The germline V gene encodes CDR1 MDHEN and CDR2 SYDVKM.

The gene calls are TRBV18 and TRBJ2-7; tentative D call: TRBD2 (6 bases). This CDR3 is built from 16 residues. The germline gives CDR1 KGHSH, CDR2 LQKENI. The V end lost 1 base, the J end lost 5 bases, and 18 bases lay between the germline ends. The CDR3 nucleotides read TGTGCCAGCTCACCACTTTCGGGGGAGTTTCCCCACGAGCAGTACTTC. Its translation: CASSPLSGEFPHEQYF.

The chain carries TRBV10-3 and TRBJ1-2; perhaps TRBD1 as D (6 bases). The ends were cut back, 5 bases at V and 1 base at J, with 8 bases in the middle. The CDR3 has 13 residues. CDR1 ENHRY and CDR2 SYGVKD come from the germline V gene. The CDR3 sequence: CAISQDSNYGYTF. The CDR3 DNA reads as TGTGCCATCAGTCAGGACAGTAACTATGGCTACACCTTC.

The chain combines TRBV6-5 with TRBJ2-3; possibly TRBD2 for D (6 bases). With 6 bases removed from V and 3 bases from J, the gap between germline ends came to 10 bases. The CDR3 is made up of 13 amino acids. CDR1 and CDR2 from the germline V gene are MNHEY and SVGAGI. The CDR3 is CASRIAATDTQYF. CDR3 nucleotide sequence: TGTGCCAGCAGAATAGCGGCGACAGATACGCAGTATTTT.

The chain combines TRBV7-9 with TRBJ2-2; D perhaps matches TRBD1 (6 bases). CDR1 and CDR2 (germline): SEHNR, FQNEAQ (reference sequence). V was trimmed by 0 bases and J by 4 bases, leaving 6 bases between them. The CDR3 is 14 amino acids. The CDR3 DNA sequence: TGTGCCAGCAGCTTAGCAGGGGGCACCGGGGAGCTGTTTTTT. Translation gives CASSLAGGTGELFF. The full variable domain, in which reference TRBV7-9 and TRBJ2-2 provide the parts outside the CDR3, is DTGVSQNPRHKITKRGQNVTFRCDPISEHNRLYWYRQTLGQGPEFLTYFQNEAQLEKSRLLSDRFSAERPKGSFSTLEIQRTEQGDSAMYLCASSLAGGTGELFFGEGSRLTVL.

This clone came up once. This chain joins TRBV28 and TRBJ1-1; 7 positions match TRBD1. Per the germline V gene, CDR1 is MDHEN and CDR2 is SYDVKM. The CDR3 is 14 residues long. Trimming took 2 bases from V and 5 from J; bases not matched to a gene: 5. The CDR3 is CASSLMTGRTEAFF. CDR3 coding DNA: TGTGCCAGCAGTTTAATGACAGGGAGGACTGAAGCTTTCTTT.

DNA of the CDR3: TGTGCCACCAGCCGACAGGGAGAAGGCTACACCTTC. Translated, it gives CATSRQGEGYTF. J is TRBJ1-2 and V is TRBV24-1; TRBD1 agrees at 7 bases. The CDR3 is made up of 12 amino acids. V trimming: 7 bases; J trimming: 8 bases; junction bases outside the gene matches: 6. Per germline, CDR1 KGHDR and CDR2 SFDVKD.

The chain joins TRBV3-1 (or the pseudogene TRBV3-2) to TRBJ1-4, with a weak D call TRBD1 (5 bases). Germline V CDR1 and CDR2: LGHDT, YNNKEL (reference sequence). Trimming cost V 6 bases and J 10 bases, with 12 bases left between them. This CDR3 has 12 amino acids. CDR3 bases: TGTGCCAGCAGTCGGGACTCTGTAAAACTGTTTTTT. Translating it yields CASSRDSVKLFF.

CDR3 bases: TGTGCCAGCAGTTACTCGACCGGGAGCTCCTACGAGCAGTACTTC. Encoded protein: CASSYSTGSSYEQYF. The rearrangement joins TRBV6-6 to TRBJ2-7, with TRBD2 as a possible D gene (6 bases). CDR3 length: 15 residues. Germline CDR1 MNHNY, CDR2 SVGAGI (reference sequence). V shed 0 bases and J shed 0 bases, with 9 bases lying between them.

V usage is TRBV19 and J usage is TRBJ2-2, with TRBD1 matching over 12 bases. The CDR3 spans 14 residues. From germline, CDR1 is LNHDA and CDR2 SQIVND (reference sequence). Trimming removed 8 bases from V and 6 bases from J; junction bases left unmatched: 4. The CDR3 spells CASERDRGPGELFF. CDR3 sequence (DNA): TGTGCCAGTGAACGGGACAGGGGGCCCGGGGAGCTGTTTTTT.

Note on this clone: The junction departs from germline at one end; a sequencing error may be responsible. The chain has TRBV5-5 and TRBJ2-7; 8 nucleotides agree with TRBD1. Per the germline V gene, CDR1 is SGHKS and CDR2 is YYEKEE (reference sequence). The CDR3 is 15 residues long. CDR3 region: CASSLSTGETYEQYF. Here the CDR3 DNA reads TGTGCCAGTAGCTTGTCGACAGGGGAGACCTACGAGCAGTACTTC.

This chain links TRBV19 with TRBJ2-7; D remains ambiguous. The CDR3 length is 14 residues. Trimming left V 1 base short and J 5 bases short, with 12 bases between. Germline CDR1 LNHDA, CDR2 SQIVND (reference sequence). The CDR3 reads CASSIATPQDEQYF. The DNA for the CDR3 is TGTGCCAGTAGTATAGCCACGCCCCAGGACGAGCAGTACTTC.

The chain uses TRBV27 and TRBJ2-1; no clear D gene. The CDR3 extends over 13 amino acids. Looked up from germline, CDR1 is MNHEY and CDR2 is SMNVEV (reference sequence). The V end was cut by 4 bases, the J end by 9 bases, with 13 bases between. The CDR3 protein is CASSSYRGTEQFF. CDR3 nucleotide sequence: TGTGCCAGCAGTTCTTACCGAGGTACTGAGCAGTTCTTC.

The chain recombines TRBV6-5 with TRBJ1-2, with 9 bases that match TRBD1. In germline, CDR1 is MNHEY, CDR2 SVGAGI. The CDR3 runs to 14 residues. Germline trimming cut 6 bases from V and 8 bases from J; bases unmatched to any gene: 10. The CDR3 nucleotides are TGTGCCAGCAGCCGGGGACAGGGTATATTCGGCTACACCTTC. Translating it yields CASSRGQGIFGYTF.

This sequence joins TRBV18 and TRBJ2-7; 12 bases align to TRBD2. V trimming: 2 bases; J trimming: 1 base; junction bases outside the gene matches: 0. The germline gives CDR1 KGHSH, CDR2 LQKENI. This CDR3 is built from 15 residues. The chain's CDR3 is CASSPGLAGSYEQYF. The CDR3 DNA reads TGTGCCAGCTCACCAGGACTAGCGGGGTCCTACGAGCAGTACTTC. Supplemented by reference TRBV18 and TRBJ2-7, the full variable domain reads NAGVMQNPRHLVRRRGQEARLRCSPMKGHSHVYWYRQLPEEGLKFMVYLQKENIIDESGMPKERFSAEFPKEGPSILRIQQVVRGDSAAYFCASSPGLAGSYEQYFGPGTRLTVT.

The chain recombines TRBV18 with TRBJ1-4; no reliable D call. Germline CDR1 reads KGHSH; CDR2 reads LQKENI. The CDR3 sequence is 13 residues long. V lost 3 bases, J lost 6 bases, and 8 bases lay in between. CDR3 in DNA: TGTGCCAGCTCACCCCAGTCCTATGAAAAACTGTTTTTT. Residues: CASSPQSYEKLFF.

The chain couples TRBV30 to TRBJ1-5; no clear D gene. The CDR3 runs to 17 residues. CDR1 GTSNPN and CDR2 SVGIG come from the germline V gene (reference sequence). Trimming removed 0 bases from V and 7 bases from J, with 22 bases in between. This CDR3 reads CAWSVGRTVRGHQPQHF. The CDR3 region has the DNA TGTGCCTGGAGTGTAGGTCGAACCGTCCGGGGTCACCAGCCCCAGCATTTT.

The sample holds one count of this clone. The chain employs TRBV21-1 and TRBJ2-5; the DNA was not used to check the table's D call, TRBD2. TRBV21-1 is a pseudogene segment. CDR3 length equals 19 residues. CDR3 DNA: TGTGCCAGCAGCAATGCCGAGCACTTTGAAGGAGGAGTGCAAGAGACCCAGTACTTC. Its translation is CASSNAEHFEGGVQETQYF.

This chain joins TRBV27 and TRBJ1-1; unclear D gene. Germline values: CDR1 MNHEY, CDR2 SMNVEV (reference sequence). This CDR3 is built from 10 residues. V shed 8 bases and J shed 5 bases, with 6 bases lying between them. Written as DNA, the CDR3 is TGTGCCAGCCCCAATACTGAAGCTTTCTTT. Encoded protein: CASPNTEAFF.

V gene TRBV3-1 (or the pseudogene TRBV3-2) combines with J gene TRBJ2-1, with 11 positions matching TRBD2. V was clipped by 6 bases and J by 0 bases; unmatched bases: 7. In germline, CDR1 is LGHDT, CDR2 YNNKEL (reference sequence). This CDR3 contains 17 residues. The CDR3 bases are TGTGCCAGCAGTCGACTAGCGGGGCTGAGCTCCTACAATGAGCAGTTCTTC. This encodes CASSRLAGLSSYNEQFF.

The chain is built from TRBV6-6 and TRBJ2-3; perhaps TRBD2 as D (5 bases). Germline assignment: CDR1 MNHNY and CDR2 SVGAGI (reference sequence). This CDR3 has 14 residues. V was clipped by 6 bases and J by 1 base, with 11 bases between them. CDR3 in DNA: TGTGCCAGCAGACGGGGTAGGGGCACAGATACGCAGTATTTT. It is translated as CASRRGRGTDTQYF.

This clone was found once. The rearrangement links TRBV2 to TRBJ2-6; no clear D. V lost 2 bases and J 0 bases, leaving 17 bases between the germline ends. Per germline, CDR1 SNHLY and CDR2 FYNNEI. The CDR3 is made up of 19 amino acids. The CDR3 region is CASSELMGQHRSGANVLTF. CDR3 nucleotide sequence: TGTGCCAGCAGTGAATTGATGGGCCAACACCGCTCTGGGGCCAACGTCCTGACTTTC.

V is TRBV27 and J is TRBJ1-5; the D gene is possibly TRBD1 (6 bases). From germline, CDR1 is MNHEY and CDR2 SMNVEV (reference sequence). Trimming took 5 bases from V and 0 from J, leaving 14 bases between them. This CDR3 has 16 amino acids. The CDR3 nucleotides read TGTGCCAGCAGTCGTACAGGGTCTATTAGCAATCAGCCCCAGCATTTT. Its translation is CASSRTGSISNQPQHF.

This clone was found many times. The rearrangement uses TRBV7-3 and TRBJ2-3; D gene uncertain. The germline V and J ends were trimmed by 4 bases and 3 bases, with 8 bases remaining between them. CDR1 SGHTA and CDR2 FQGTGA come from the germline V gene. The length of the CDR3 is 13 residues. The CDR3 is CASSSGRTDTQYF. As DNA, the CDR3 is TGTGCCAGCAGCTCCGGCAGGACAGATACGCAGTATTTT. Drawing the rest from reference TRBV7-3 and TRBJ2-3, the complete variable domain is GAGVSQTPSNKVTEKGKYVELRCDPISGHTALYWYRQSLGQGPEFLIYFQGTGAADDSGLPNDRFFAVRPEGSVSTLKIQRTERGDSAVYLCASSSGRTDTQYFGPGTRLTVL.